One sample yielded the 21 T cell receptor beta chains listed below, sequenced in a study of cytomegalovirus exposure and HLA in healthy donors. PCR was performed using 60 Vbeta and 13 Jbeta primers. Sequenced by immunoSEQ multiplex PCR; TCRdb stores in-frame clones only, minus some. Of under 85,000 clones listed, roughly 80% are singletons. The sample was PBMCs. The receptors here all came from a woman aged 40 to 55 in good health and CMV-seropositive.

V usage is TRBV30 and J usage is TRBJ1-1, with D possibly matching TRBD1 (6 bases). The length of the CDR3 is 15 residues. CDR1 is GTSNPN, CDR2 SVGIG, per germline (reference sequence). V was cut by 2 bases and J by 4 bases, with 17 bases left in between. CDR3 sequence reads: CAWSWGRPGGTEAFF. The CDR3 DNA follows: TGTGCCTGGAGTTGGGGGCGACCGGGCGGCACTGAAGCTTTCTTT.

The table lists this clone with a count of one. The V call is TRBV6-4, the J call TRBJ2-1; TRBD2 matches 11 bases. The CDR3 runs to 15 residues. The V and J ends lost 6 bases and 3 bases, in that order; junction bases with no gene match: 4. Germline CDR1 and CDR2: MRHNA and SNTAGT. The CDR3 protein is CASSPLAGVYNEQFF. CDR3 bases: TGTGCCAGCAGCCCACTAGCGGGAGTCTACAATGAGCAGTTCTTC.

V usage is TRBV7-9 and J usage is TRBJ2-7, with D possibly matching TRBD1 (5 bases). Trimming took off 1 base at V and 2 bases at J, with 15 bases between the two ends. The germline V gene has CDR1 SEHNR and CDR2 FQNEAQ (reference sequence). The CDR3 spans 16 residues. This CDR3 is CASSLEHSRAPYEQYF. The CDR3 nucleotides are TGTGCCAGCAGCTTAGAGCATTCCAGGGCACCCTACGAGCAGTACTTC.

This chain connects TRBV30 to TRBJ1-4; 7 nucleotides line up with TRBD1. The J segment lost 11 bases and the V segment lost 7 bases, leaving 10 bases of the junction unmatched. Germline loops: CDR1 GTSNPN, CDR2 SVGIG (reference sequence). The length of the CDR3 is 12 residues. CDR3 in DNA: TGTGCCTTGACCGGGACAGAGACTAAACTGTTTTTT. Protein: CALTGTETKLFF.

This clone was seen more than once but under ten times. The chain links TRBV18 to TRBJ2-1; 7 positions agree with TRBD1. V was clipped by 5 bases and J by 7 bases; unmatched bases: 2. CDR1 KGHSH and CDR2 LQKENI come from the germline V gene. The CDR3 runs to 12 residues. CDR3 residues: CASSRQGNEQFF. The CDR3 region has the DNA TGTGCCAGCTCAAGACAGGGTAATGAGCAGTTCTTC.

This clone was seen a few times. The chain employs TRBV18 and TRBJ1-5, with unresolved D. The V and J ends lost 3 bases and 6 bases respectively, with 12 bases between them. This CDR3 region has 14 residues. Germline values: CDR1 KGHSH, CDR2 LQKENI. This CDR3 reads CASSPNRKLQPQHF. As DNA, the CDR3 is TGTGCCAGCTCACCGAACAGAAAACTTCAGCCCCAGCATTTT.

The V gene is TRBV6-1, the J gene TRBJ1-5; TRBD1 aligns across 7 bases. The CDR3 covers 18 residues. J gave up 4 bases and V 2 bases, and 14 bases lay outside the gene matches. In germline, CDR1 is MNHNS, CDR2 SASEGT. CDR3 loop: CASSELKLRDRRNQPQHF. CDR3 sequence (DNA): TGTGCCAGCAGTGAATTGAAACTGAGGGACAGAAGGAATCAGCCCCAGCATTTT.

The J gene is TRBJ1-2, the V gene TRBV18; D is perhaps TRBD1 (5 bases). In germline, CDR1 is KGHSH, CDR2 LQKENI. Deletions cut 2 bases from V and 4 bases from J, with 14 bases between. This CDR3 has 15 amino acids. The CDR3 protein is CASSPNLGDFYGYTF. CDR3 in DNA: TGTGCCAGCTCACCAAATTTAGGGGATTTCTATGGCTACACCTTC.

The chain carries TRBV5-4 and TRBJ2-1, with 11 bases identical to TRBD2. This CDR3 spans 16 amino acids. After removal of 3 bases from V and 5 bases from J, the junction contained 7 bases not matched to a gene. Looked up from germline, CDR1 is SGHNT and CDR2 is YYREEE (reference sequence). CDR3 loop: CASSYWGLAENNEQFF. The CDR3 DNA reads TGTGCCAGCAGCTACTGGGGACTAGCGGAAAACAATGAGCAGTTCTTC.

CDR3 nucleotides: TGTGCCACCACAGGGTATTCGTACGAGCAGTACTTC. Amino acid sequence: CATTGYSYEQYF. V is TRBV28 and J is TRBJ2-7, with D possibly TRBD1 on 6 matching bases. This CDR3 has 12 amino acids. Germline-derived CDR1 and CDR2 are MDHEN and SYDVKM. V lost 10 bases and J 4 bases, leaving 14 bases between the germline ends.

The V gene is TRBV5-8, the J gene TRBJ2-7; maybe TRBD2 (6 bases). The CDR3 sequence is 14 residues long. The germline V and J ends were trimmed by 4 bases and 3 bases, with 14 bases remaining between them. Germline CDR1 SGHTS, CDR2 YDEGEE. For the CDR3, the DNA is TGTGCCAGCAGCAGCACTAGCTTCAACTACGAGCAGTACTTC. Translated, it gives CASSSTSFNYEQYF.

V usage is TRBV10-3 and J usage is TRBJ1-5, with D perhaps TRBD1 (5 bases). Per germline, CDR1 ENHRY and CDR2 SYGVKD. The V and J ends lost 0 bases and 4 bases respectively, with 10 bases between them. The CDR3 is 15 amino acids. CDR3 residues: CAISESGQGNQPQHF. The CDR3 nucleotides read TGTGCCATCAGTGAGTCGGGGCAGGGAAATCAGCCCCAGCATTTT.

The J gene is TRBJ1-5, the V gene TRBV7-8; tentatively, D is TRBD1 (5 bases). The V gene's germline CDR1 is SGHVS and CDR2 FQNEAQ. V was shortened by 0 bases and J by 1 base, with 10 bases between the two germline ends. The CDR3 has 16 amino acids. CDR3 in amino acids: CASSLARTTSNQPQHF. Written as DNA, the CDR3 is TGTGCCAGCAGCTTAGCGCGGACAACGAGCAATCAGCCCCAGCATTTT.

The CDR3 DNA reads TGTGCCCAACGGACGGCGGGTCGCGAGACCCAGTACTTC. Protein sequence: CAQRTAGRETQYF. The chain uses TRBV30 and TRBJ2-5; D may be TRBD2 (5 bases). Germline V gives CDR1 GTSNPN, CDR2 SVGIG (reference sequence). The CDR3 loop spans 13 amino acids. V was cut by 8 bases and J by 5 bases, with 18 bases left in between.

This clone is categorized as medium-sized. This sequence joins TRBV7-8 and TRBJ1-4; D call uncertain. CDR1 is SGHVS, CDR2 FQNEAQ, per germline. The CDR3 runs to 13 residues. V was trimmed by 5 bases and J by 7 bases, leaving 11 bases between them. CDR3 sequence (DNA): TGTGCCAGCAGCCCCTTAGAGGGTGAAAAACTGTTTTTT. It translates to CASSPLEGEKLFF.

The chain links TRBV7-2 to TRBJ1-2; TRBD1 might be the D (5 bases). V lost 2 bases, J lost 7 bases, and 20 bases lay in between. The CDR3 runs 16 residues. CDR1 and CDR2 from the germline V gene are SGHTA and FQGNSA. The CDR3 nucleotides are TGTGCCAGCAGCTTACTATCCGCAGGGCCATTTGGTGGCTACACCTTC. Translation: CASSLLSAGPFGGYTF.

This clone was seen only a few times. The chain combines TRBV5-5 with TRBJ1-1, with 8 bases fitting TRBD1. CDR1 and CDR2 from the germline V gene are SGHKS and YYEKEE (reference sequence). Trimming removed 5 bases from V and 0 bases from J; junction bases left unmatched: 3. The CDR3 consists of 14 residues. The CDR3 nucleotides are TGTGCCAGCAGACTACAGGGGGTGAACACTGAAGCTTTCTTT. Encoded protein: CASRLQGVNTEAFF. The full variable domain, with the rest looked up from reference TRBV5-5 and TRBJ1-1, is DAGVTQSPTHLIKTRGQQVTLRCSPISGHKSVSWYQQVLGQGPQFIFQYYEKEERGRGNFPDRFSARQFPNYSSELNVNALLLGDSALYLCASRLQGVNTEAFFGQGTRLTVV.

This CDR3 reads CASSGQGVTEAFF. CDR3 DNA: TGTGCCAGCTCCGGACAGGGAGTTACTGAAGCTTTCTTT. The V and J genes are TRBV14 and TRBJ1-1; 8 nucleotides line up with TRBD1. This CDR3 has 13 residues. With 8 bases clipped from V and 5 bases from J, the junction kept 7 bases outside the gene matches. Germline lookup yields CDR1 SGHDN and CDR2 FVKESK.

The CDR3 region has the DNA TGCAGCGCTCGACAGGCCGGGGAGCTGTTTTTT. Translating gives CSARQAGELFF. This chain uses TRBV29-1 with TRBJ2-2; D possibly corresponds to TRBD1 (6 bases). The CDR3 loop spans 11 amino acids. Trimming took 7 bases from V and 6 from J, leaving 9 bases between them. From germline, CDR1 is SQVTM and CDR2 ANQGSEA.

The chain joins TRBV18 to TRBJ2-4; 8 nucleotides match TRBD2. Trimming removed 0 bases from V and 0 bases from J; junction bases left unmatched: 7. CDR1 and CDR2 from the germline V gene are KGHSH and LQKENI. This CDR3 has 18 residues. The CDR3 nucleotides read TGTGCCAGCTCACCACCTCCGGGGGGGCCACTAGCCAAAAACATTCAGTACTTC. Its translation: CASSPPPGGPLAKNIQYF. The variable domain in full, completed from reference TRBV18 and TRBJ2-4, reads NAGVMQNPRHLVRRRGQEARLRCSPMKGHSHVYWYRQLPEEGLKFMVYLQKENIIDESGMPKERFSAEFPKEGPSILRIQQVVRGDSAAYFCASSPPPGGPLAKNIQYFGAGTRLSVL.

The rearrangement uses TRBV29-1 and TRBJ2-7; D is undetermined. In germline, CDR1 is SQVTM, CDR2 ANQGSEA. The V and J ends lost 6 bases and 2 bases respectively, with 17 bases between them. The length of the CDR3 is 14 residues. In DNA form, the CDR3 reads TGCAGCGTCGAACCCGAGCGTCCGCCCTACGAGCAGTACTTC. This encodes CSVEPERPPYEQYF.